This T cell receptor beta chain was sequenced in a study of graft-versus-host responses after intestinal transplantation. On the study more broadly: Recipients obtained multivisceral, liver-intestinal, or isolated intestinal transplants.

Overall study results and limits: GvH clones occurred in recipient marrow; some first appeared in ileum or blood. Some patients had graft-donor T cell macrochimerism. In their allografts, the ratios of graft-versus-host to host-versus-graft T cell clones were high.

Worth noting for this clone: Its antigen remains unknown.

The length of the CDR3 is 14 residues. CDR1 MNHEY and CDR2 SVGAGI come from the germline V gene. V dropped 5 bases and J dropped 10 bases, with 15 bases sitting between them. Assay used: immunoSEQ multiplex PCR; TCRdb lists only in-frame clones, some missing. The sample contains 9,500 to 13,000 clones, around 93% of which appear only once. This material consisted of PBMCs, taken around 40 days after intestinal transplantation. This chain connects TRBV6-5 to TRBJ1-6; D remains ambiguous. The sequence was obtained from a human patient who received an intestinal transplant, so some T cells may come from the graft donor. CDR3 sequence: CASSRTTSDSPLHF. DNA of the CDR3: TGTGCCAGCAGTCGGACGACGTCCGACTCACCCCTCCACTTT.